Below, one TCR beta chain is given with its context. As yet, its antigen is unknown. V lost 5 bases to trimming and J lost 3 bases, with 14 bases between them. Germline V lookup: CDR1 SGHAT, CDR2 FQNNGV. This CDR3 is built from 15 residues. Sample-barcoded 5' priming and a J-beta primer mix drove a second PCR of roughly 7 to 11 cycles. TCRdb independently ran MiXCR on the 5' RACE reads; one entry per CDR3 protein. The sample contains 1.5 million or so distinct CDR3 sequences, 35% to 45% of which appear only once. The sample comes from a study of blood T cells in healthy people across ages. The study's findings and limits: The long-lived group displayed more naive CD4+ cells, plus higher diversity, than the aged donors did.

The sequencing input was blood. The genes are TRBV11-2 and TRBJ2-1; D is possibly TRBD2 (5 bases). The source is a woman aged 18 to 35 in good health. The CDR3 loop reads CASSPDLGGYNEQFF. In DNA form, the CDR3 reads TGTGCCAGCAGCCCCGACCTCGGAGGCTACAATGAGCAGTTCTTC.